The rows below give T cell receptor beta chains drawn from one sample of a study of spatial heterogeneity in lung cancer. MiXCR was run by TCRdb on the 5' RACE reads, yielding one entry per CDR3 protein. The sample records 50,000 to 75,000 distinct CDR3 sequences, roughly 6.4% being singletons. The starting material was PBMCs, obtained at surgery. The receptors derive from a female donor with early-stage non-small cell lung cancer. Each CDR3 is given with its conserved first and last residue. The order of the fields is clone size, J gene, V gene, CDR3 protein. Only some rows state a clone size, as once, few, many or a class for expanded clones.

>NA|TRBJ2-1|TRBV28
CASAGGNEQFF
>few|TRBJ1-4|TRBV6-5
CASKNSPPNEKLFF
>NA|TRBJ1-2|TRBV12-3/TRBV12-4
CASSFGPANYGYTF
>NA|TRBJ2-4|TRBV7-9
CASSLGGGSLENIQYF
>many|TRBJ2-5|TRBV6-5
CASSYRRGGSQETQYF
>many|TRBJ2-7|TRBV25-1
CASSEYRTGIYEQYF
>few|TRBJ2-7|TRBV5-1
CASRPASGYEQYF
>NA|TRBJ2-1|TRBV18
CASSPQGPLYNEQFF
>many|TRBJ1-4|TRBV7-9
CASSSGQATTNEKLFF
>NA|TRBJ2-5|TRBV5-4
CASSQPGLAGQETQYF
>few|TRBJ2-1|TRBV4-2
CASSQDSGTGANEQFF
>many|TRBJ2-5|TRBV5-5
CASRLPPGTGETQETQYF
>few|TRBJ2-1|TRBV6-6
CASSYSQDFNEQFF
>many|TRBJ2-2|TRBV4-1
CASSRIGGELFF
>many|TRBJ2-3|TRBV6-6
CASSRGDATDTQYF
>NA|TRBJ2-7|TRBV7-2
CASSLAQLSYEQYF
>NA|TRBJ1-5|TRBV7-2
CASSLLDRGLNQPQHF
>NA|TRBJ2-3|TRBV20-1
CSARDGSVAGGTQYF
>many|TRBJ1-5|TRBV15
CATSREIGNQPQHF
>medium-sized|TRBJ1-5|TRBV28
CASTRGGALQPQHF
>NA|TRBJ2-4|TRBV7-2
CASSPGGGRAKNIQYF
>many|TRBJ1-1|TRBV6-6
CASSYSQGLEAFF
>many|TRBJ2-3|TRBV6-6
CASTLSRDRVTDTQYF
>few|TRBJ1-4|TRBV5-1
CASSTRTGEDEKLFF
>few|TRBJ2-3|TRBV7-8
CASSLTSGPTDTQYF
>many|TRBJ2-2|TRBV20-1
CSARDNLAGANTGELFF
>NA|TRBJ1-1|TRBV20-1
CSAIRRDRGWTEAFF